This is a list of T cell receptor beta chains from one sample in a study of vaccination and CD4 T cells after COVID-19. TCRdb recomputed calls from the PCR reads with MiXCR, one row per CDR3 protein. The table includes around 15,000 distinct CDR3 sequences, roughly 74% detected once. Their recognized antigens are unknown. The sample was CD4+ T cells from blood, cultured in vitro. Every receptor here comes from a human donor who had recovered from COVID-19. The CDR3 runs from the conserved cysteine through the conserved F or W. Each record gives: V gene, J gene, D gene, clone size, CDR3 DNA, CDR3 protein. The D gene is left open where the match is weak. Size is stated for part of the rows, as once, few or many counts, or as a class when the clone is expanded.

TRBV19	TRBJ2-1	NA	NA	TGTGCCAGTAGACTAGACCCGAGCTCCTACAATGAGCAGTTCTTC	CASRLDPSSYNEQFF
TRBV20-1	TRBJ1-1	NA	NA	TGCAGTGCTAGAGATTCGGCCCTGTCGGCCATGAACACTGAAGCTTTCTTT	CSARDSALSAMNTEAFF
TRBV12-3/TRBV12-4	TRBJ1-5	TRBD1	NA	TGTGCCAGCAGTTCCCCGCAGGAGGGGGCAGGCAATCAGCCCCAGCATTTT	CASSSPQEGAGNQPQHF
TRBV24-1	TRBJ2-3	TRBD1	NA	TGTGCCACCAGTGACCGCTCCGGGACAGGGAGCACAGATACGCAGTATTTT	CATSDRSGTGSTDTQYF
TRBV20-1	TRBJ1-5	NA	NA	TGCAGTGCTAGGCTTTCTGGGCCTCAGCCCCAGCATTTT	CSARLSGPQPQHF
TRBV30	TRBJ1-5	NA	NA	TGTGCCTGGAGGGGCCAGGGGAGGTGGCAGCCCCAGCATTTT	CAWRGQGRWQPQHF
TRBV5-4	TRBJ2-7	NA	NA	TGTGCCAGCAGCTTGGGCCTTAGAGGGAGGGGGGAGCAGTACTTC	CASSLGLRGRGEQYF
TRBV7-2	TRBJ2-1	NA	NA	TGTGCCAGCAGCTTAGCCCGCAAGGGGGGGTACAATGAGCAGTTCTTC	CASSLARKGGYNEQFF
TRBV4-2	TRBJ1-1	NA	NA	TGTGCCAGCAGGCGAACGACAGTAGACACTGAAGCTTTCTTT	CASRRTTVDTEAFF
TRBV7-9	TRBJ2-2	NA	NA	TGTGCCAGCAGCTCCATAGACTATGCGGGTGTGACCGGGGAGCTGTTTTTT	CASSSIDYAGVTGELFF
TRBV27	TRBJ1-6	TRBD1	NA	TGTGCCAGCAGGCCAGGGGGCAGTAATTCACCCCTCCACTTT	CASRPGGSNSPLHF
TRBV7-2	TRBJ2-7	NA	NA	TGTGCCAGCAGCTTAGCGGCTAGGGGAAACGAGCAGTACTTC	CASSLAARGNEQYF
TRBV6-1	TRBJ1-6	TRBD1	few	TGTGCCAGCAGTCTACCGGGACAGGGGGCGAGCAATTCACCCCTCCACTTT	CASSLPGQGASNSPLHF
TRBV10-3	TRBJ2-5	NA	few	TGTGCCATCAGCATACTAGGGCCCAGGGAGACCCAGTACTTC	CAISILGPRETQYF
TRBV27	TRBJ1-1	NA	NA	TGTGCCAGCAAACGGACACTGAACACTGAAGCTTTCTTT	CASKRTLNTEAFF
TRBV6-1	TRBJ2-5	NA	NA	TGTGCCAGCTCTGTCGGCGGATTAGAGACCCAGTACTTC	CASSVGGLETQYF
TRBV7-9	TRBJ2-5	NA	few	TGTGCCAGCAGCTTAAAACTGCAAGAGACCCAGTACTTC	CASSLKLQETQYF
TRBV19	TRBJ1-5	NA	large	TGTGCCAGTAGTCTCCCCCCAGTCATCAATCAGCCCCAGCATTTT	CASSLPPVINQPQHF
TRBV27	TRBJ2-3	NA	NA	TGTGCCAGCAGCCTCGGACTTCCTAGCACAGATACGCAGTATTTT	CASSLGLPSTDTQYF
TRBV7-2	TRBJ2-3	NA	NA	TGTGCCAGCAGCTTAGGTAGCGCCCTCACAGATACGCAGTATTTT	CASSLGSALTDTQYF
TRBV12-3/TRBV12-4	TRBJ1-1	NA	NA	TGTGCCAGCAGTTCGTGGGGGACCTCCACTGAAGCTTTCTTT	CASSSWGTSTEAFF
TRBV6-5	TRBJ1-1	NA	NA	TGTGCCAGCAGTTACTCGAACTCTGGGACTGAAGCTTTCTTT	CASSYSNSGTEAFF
TRBV5-1	TRBJ2-1	TRBD2	NA	TGCGCCAGCAGCTCACGGCTAGCGGGAGGGTTATTAAGCTCCTACAATGAGCAGTTCTTC	CASSSRLAGGLLSSYNEQFF
TRBV15	TRBJ1-4	TRBD1	once	TGTGCCACCAGCAGAGACGGGACAGGGGTAGAAAAACTGTTTTTT	CATSRDGTGVEKLFF
TRBV28	TRBJ2-1	NA	NA	TGTGCCAACAGTTTGGGCCTAACAAAGCAGTTCTTC	CANSLGLTKQFF
TRBV7-2	TRBJ1-1	NA	NA	TGTGCCAGCAGCTTATTTAACGTTTGGGCTGAAGCTTTCTTT	CASSLFNVWAEAFF
TRBV30	TRBJ1-2	NA	once	TGTGCTTCCCCCGGGCTTAGTAGAGGGTCTAACTATGGCTACACCTTC	CASPGLSRGSNYGYTF
TRBV7-9	TRBJ1-1	TRBD1	NA	TGTGCCAGCAGCATGACAGGGGCGAACACTGAAGCTTTCTTT	CASSMTGANTEAFF
TRBV28	TRBJ1-2	TRBD1	NA	TGTGCCAGTAAGACAGGGGGCCATGGCTACACCTTC	CASKTGGHGYTF
TRBV7-2	TRBJ1-2	NA	NA	TGTGCCAGCAGCTTAGTATCGCCAGTGCTAAGTGTGCGCTACACCTTC	CASSLVSPVLSVRYTF
TRBV6-1	TRBJ1-5	TRBD1	NA	TGTGCCAGCAGTGGCAGGACATACAGGGGTTCACATCAGCCCCAGCATTTT	CASSGRTYRGSHQPQHF
TRBV6-2/TRBV6-3	TRBJ1-5	NA	medium-sized	TGTGCCAGCAGTTACCGACAGAATCAGCCCCAGCATTTT	CASSYRQNQPQHF
TRBV6-2/TRBV6-3	TRBJ1-5	TRBD1	few	TGTGCCAGCAGTCCCTTTGGACAGGGAAGGAATCAGCCCCAGCATTTT	CASSPFGQGRNQPQHF
TRBV7-2	TRBJ1-2	NA	few	TGTGCCAGCAGCTACCTCTTGGGGGATGGCTACACCTTC	CASSYLLGDGYTF
TRBV6-5	TRBJ2-2	TRBD2	NA	TGTGCCAGCAGTTACTCGCCCCCGGGTGCGGCGGGAGATCGAACCGGGGAGCTGTTTTTT	CASSYSPPGAAGDRTGELFF
TRBV20-1	TRBJ1-2	NA	NA	TGCAGTGCGCTTTTAACGGCCGGGGGCTACACCTTC	CSALLTAGGYTF
TRBV10-1	TRBJ1-3	NA	few	TGCGCCAGCAGTGAGTGGCAGTCTGGAAACACCATATATTTT	CASSEWQSGNTIYF
TRBV24-1	TRBJ2-2	NA	NA	TGTGCCACCAGTGATTTTTACGGCAGCCAAAACACCGGGGAGCTGTTTTTT	CATSDFYGSQNTGELFF
TRBV7-2	TRBJ1-2	NA	NA	TGTGCCAGCAGCTTCTCACCGGGGGCGGCCCAGAGCTATGGCTACACCTTC	CASSFSPGAAQSYGYTF
TRBV7-8	TRBJ2-5	TRBD1	NA	TGTGCCAGCAGCTTTCGAAGGGGGCGAGAGACCCAGTACTTC	CASSFRRGRETQYF
TRBV6-2/TRBV6-3	TRBJ2-5	NA	NA	TGTGCCAGCAGTTGGAGGGGTGAGACCCAGTACTTC	CASSWRGETQYF
TRBV20-1	TRBJ1-4	NA	NA	TGCAGTGCTAGAGCCGGACTGAGGAATGAAAAACTGTTTTTT	CSARAGLRNEKLFF
TRBV24-1	TRBJ2-5	NA	NA	TGTGCCACCAGTGGTGGGTGGACCCAGTACTTC	CATSGGWTQYF